This TCR beta chain is from a study of blood T cell repertoires in COVID-19. Study context: Samples representing acute and convalescent COVID-19 were sourced from the United States, Italy and Spain.

Authors' processing steps: Estimated nucleated cell counts came from reference gene primer amplification. Data came from immunoSEQ multiplex PCR; TCRdb stores just in-frame clones and leaves some out. V, J and clone size are taken as reported in that table, and D and trimming were inferred from the DNA itself. The repertoire holds tens of thousands of clones, with 86% as singletons. Specimen: peripheral blood. This clonotype was sampled from a man in his fifties or sixties with active or convalescent COVID-19.

The CDR3 coding sequence is TGTGCCAGCAGCTTAATGGGGGGGAACTACGAGCAGTACTTC. It translates to CASSLMGGNYEQYF. The chain joins TRBV7-3 to TRBJ2-7, with 7 bases lining up with TRBD2. V lost 1 base and J lost 3; bases outside the gene matches: 3. Germline CDR1 reads SGHTA; CDR2 reads FQGTGA. This CDR3 comprises 14 residues.